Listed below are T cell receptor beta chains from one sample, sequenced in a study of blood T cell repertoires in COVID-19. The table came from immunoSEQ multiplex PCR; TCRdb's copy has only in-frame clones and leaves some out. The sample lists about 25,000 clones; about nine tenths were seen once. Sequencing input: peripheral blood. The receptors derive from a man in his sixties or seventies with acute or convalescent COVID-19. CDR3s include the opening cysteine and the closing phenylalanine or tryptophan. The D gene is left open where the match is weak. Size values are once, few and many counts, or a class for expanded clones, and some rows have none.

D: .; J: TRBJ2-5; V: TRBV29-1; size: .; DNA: TGCAGCGTCACGCGCGGGACAGCCCAAGAGACCCAGTACTTC; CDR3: CSVTRGTAQETQYF
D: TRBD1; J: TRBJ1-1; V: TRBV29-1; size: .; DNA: TGCAGCGTATCGACAGGGGGATACACTGAAGCTTTCTTT; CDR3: CSVSTGGYTEAFF
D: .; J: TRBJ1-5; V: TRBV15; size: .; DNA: TGTGCCACCAGCAGAGAGTTGGAGGGTCAGCCCCAGCATTTT; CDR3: CATSRELEGQPQHF
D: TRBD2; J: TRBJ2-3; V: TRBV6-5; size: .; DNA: TGTGCCAGCAGCCCCGGACTAGCGGGAAGGGATACGCAGTATTTT; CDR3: CASSPGLAGRDTQYF
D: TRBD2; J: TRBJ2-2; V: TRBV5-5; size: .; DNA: TGTGCCAGCAGAGCGGGAGTAAGCGGGGAGCTGTTTTTT; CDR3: CASRAGVSGELFF
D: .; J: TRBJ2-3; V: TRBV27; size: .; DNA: TGTGCCAGCAGTCCAGGCCGAACAGATACGCAGTATTTT; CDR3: CASSPGRTDTQYF
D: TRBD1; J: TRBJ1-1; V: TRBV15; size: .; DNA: TGTGCCACCAGCAGGGGACAGGTGAACACTGAAGCTTTCTTT; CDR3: CATSRGQVNTEAFF
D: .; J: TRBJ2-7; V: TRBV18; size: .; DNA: TGTGCCAGCTCACCCCGGGATGACGAGCAGTACTTC; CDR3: CASSPRDDEQYF
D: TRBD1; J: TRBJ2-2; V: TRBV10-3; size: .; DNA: TGTGCCATCAGTGAGGGCACTAACGACAGGGCCAGTTACACCGGGGAGCTGTTTTTT; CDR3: CAISEGTNDRASYTGELFF
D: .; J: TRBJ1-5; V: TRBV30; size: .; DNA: TGTGCCTGGAGTGTACGCCAGGGCTACAATCAGCCCCAGCATTTT; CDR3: CAWSVRQGYNQPQHF
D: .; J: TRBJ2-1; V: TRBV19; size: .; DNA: TGTGCCAGTAGTATCGAAAGGAGTTATGAGCAGTTCTTC; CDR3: CASSIERSYEQFF
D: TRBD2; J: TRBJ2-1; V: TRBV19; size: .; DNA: TGTGCCAGTAGTCCTAGACTAGCGGGGGGGAACAATGAGCAGTTCTTC; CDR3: CASSPRLAGGNNEQFF
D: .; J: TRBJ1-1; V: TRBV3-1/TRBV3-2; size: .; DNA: TGTGCCAGCAGCCAAGAGGTCCTTGGAGATGAAGCTTTCTTT; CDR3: CASSQEVLGDEAFF
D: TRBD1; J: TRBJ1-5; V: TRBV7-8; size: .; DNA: TGTGCCAGCAGCTTAGGGGACAGGGGTCGGGATCAGCCCCAGCATTTT; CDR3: CASSLGDRGRDQPQHF
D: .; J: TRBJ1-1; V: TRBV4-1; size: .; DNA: TGCGCCAGCAGCCAATCCTTTGAAGCTTTCTTT; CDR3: CASSQSFEAFF
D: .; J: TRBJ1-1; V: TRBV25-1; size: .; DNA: TGTGCCAGCGGGCCCCGGGGGGGTTCCTCGCAAGCTTTCTTT; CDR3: CASGPRGGSSQAFF
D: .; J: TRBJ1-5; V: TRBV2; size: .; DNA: TGTGCCAGCAGTGATGGGGCAGGGCCTCAGCCCCAGCATTTT; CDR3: CASSDGAGPQPQHF
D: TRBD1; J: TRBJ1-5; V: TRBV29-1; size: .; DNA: TGCAGCGCCAGGACAGGGGTCGATCAGCCCCAGCATTTT; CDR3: CSARTGVDQPQHF
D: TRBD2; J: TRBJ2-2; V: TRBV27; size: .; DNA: TGTGCCAGCAGTACACCTAGCGGGACGAACACCGGGGAGCTGTTTTTT; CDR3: CASSTPSGTNTGELFF
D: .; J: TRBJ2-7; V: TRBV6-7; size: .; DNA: TGTGCCAGCAGTTCCCCGGCTTCGACACCCCTCTACGAGCAGTACTTC; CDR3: CASSSPASTPLYEQYF
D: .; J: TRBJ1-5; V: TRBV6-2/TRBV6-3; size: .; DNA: TGTGCCAGCAGTTACGGTACGTGGAGGAGGGGTGAGAATAGCAATCAGCCCCAGCATTTT; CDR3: CASSYGTWRRGENSNQPQHF
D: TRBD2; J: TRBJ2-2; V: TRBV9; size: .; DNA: TGTGCCAGCAGCGTAGAAGAGCTAGCGGGGACGAACGGGGAGCTGTTTTTT; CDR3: CASSVEELAGTNGELFF
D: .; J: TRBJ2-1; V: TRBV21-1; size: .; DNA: TGTGCCAGCAGCAAAGGGGGCCCCTACAATGAGCAGTTCTTC; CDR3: CASSKGGPYNEQFF
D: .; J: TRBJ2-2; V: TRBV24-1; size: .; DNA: TGTGCCACCAGTGATTCACTACCGGGACAGAACACCGGGGAGCTGTTTTTT; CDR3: CATSDSLPGQNTGELFF
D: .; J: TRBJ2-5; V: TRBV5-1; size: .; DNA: TGCGCCAGCAGAAGCAGCGGCCAAGAGACCCAGTACTTC; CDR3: CASRSSGQETQYF
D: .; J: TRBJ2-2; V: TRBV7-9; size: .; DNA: TGTGCCAGCACCCCAGGCGGTAGCGGCACCGGGGAGCTGTTTTTT; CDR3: CASTPGGSGTGELFF
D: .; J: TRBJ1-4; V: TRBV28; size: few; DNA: TGTGCCAGCAGTTCCCCGAAAGGAGGTAATGAAAAACTGTTTTTT; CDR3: CASSSPKGGNEKLFF
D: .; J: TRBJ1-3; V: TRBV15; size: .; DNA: TGTGCCACCAGCGCAAGGACAGAGAGAAACACCATATATTTT; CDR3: CATSARTERNTIYF
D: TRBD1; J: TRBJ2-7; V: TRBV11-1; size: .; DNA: TGTGCCAGCAGCTTAACGGACAGGGGGTTCTACGAGCAGTACTTC; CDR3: CASSLTDRGFYEQYF
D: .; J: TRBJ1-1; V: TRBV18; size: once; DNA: TGTGCCAGCTCACCGAGAATGAACACTGAAGCTTTCTTT; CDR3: CASSPRMNTEAFF
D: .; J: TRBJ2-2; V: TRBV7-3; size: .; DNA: TGTGCCAGCAGCTACAGGGCTCAAATGGGCACCGGGGAGCTGTTTTTT; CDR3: CASSYRAQMGTGELFF
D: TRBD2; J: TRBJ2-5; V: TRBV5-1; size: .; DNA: TGCGCCAGCAGCGTTCCTAGCGGGGACACGGAGACCCAGTACTTC; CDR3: CASSVPSGDTETQYF
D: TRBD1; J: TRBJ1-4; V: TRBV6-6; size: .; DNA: TGTGCCAGCATGACAGGGGATAATGAAAAACTGTTTTTT; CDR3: CASMTGDNEKLFF
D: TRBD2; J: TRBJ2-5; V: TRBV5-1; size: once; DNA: TGCGCCAGCAGCTTGGCCGGACTAGCATCCCGAGAGACCCAGTACTTC; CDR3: CASSLAGLASRETQYF
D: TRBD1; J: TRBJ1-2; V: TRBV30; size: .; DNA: TGTGCCTGGAGTCTACAGGGGAACTATGGCTACACCTTC; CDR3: CAWSLQGNYGYTF
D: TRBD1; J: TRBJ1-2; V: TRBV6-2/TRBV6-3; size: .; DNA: TGTGCCAGCAGTTACTCGGCAGGGGGCGTCTATGGCTACACCTTC; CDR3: CASSYSAGGVYGYTF
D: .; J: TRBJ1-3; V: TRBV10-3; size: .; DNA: TGTGCCATCAGTCCCTACTCTGGAAACACCATATATTTT; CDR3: CAISPYSGNTIYF
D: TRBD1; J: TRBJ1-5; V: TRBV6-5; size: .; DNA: TGTGCCAGCAGCCCCGACAGGGGGCGGCAGCCCCAGCATTTT; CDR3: CASSPDRGRQPQHF
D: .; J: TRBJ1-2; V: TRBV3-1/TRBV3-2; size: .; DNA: TGTGCCAGCAGCCAGATCGGGGGCTACACCTTC; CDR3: CASSQIGGYTF
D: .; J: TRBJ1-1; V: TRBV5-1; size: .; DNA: TGCGCCAGCAGCTTGGATGCCGGTAACACTGAAGCTTTCTTT; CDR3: CASSLDAGNTEAFF
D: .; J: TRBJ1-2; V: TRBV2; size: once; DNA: TGTGCCAGCAGTGATTTGCGGGGTCCTTATGGCTACACCTTC; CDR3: CASSDLRGPYGYTF
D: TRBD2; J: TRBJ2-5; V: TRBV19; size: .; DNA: TGTGCCAGTAGTCCGGGAGGTTCCCTGAGCGGGACCGAAGGGGCCCAGTACTTC; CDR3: CASSPGGSLSGTEGAQYF
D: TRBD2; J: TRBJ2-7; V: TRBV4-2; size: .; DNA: TGTGCCAGCAGACCCACTAGCGGGAGCTCCGAGCAGTACTTC; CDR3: CASRPTSGSSEQYF
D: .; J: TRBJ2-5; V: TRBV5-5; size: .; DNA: TGTGCCAGCAGCTTGGCCTTGGCAGGGAAAAAGACCCAGTACTTC; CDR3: CASSLALAGKKTQYF
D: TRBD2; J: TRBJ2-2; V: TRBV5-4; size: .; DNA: TGTGCCAGCAGCTCGGGAGGGGTTGCGAACACCGGGGAGCTGTTTTTT; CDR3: CASSSGGVANTGELFF
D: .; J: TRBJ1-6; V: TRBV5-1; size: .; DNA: TGCGCCAGCAGCTTGGAAGGCGGACCCCTCCACTTT; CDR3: CASSLEGGPLHF
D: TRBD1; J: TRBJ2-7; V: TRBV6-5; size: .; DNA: TGTGCCAGCAGTCGGGACAGGAGGTCCTACGAGCAGTACTTC; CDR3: CASSRDRRSYEQYF
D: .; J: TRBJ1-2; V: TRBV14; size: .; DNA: TGTGCCAGCAGCCCCGATCGGGGGACCTATGGCTACACCTTC; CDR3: CASSPDRGTYGYTF
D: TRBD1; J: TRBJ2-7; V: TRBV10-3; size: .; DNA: TGTGCCATCAGTGAGCCCCGGGACAGGGGTTACGAGCAGTACTTC; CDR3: CAISEPRDRGYEQYF
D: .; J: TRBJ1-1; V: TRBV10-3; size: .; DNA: TGTGCCATCAGTGCGGGATTGGGCACTGAAGCTTTCTTT; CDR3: CAISAGLGTEAFF
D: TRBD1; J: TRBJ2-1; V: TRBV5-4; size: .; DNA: TGTGCCAGCAGCAGGGACAGTGGGTCCTACAATGAGCAGTTCTTC; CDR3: CASSRDSGSYNEQFF
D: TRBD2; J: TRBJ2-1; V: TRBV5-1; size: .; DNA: TGCGCCAGCAGCTCAAAGACTAGCGGGAGAGTTTACAATGAGCAGTTCTTC; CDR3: CASSSKTSGRVYNEQFF
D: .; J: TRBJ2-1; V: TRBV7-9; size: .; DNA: TGTGCCAGCAGCTTATTTTACCCTAGGAATGAGCAGTTCTTC; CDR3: CASSLFYPRNEQFF
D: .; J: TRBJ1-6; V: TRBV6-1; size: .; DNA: TGTGCCAGCAGTGAAGCGTCTTTGCAGGGCTATTCACCCCTCCACTTT; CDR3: CASSEASLQGYSPLHF